The source of this TCR beta chain is a study of T cell repertoires in cytomegalovirus infection. Study in general: Recently identified HLA-C-restricted CMV epitopes and well-studied HLA-B-restricted CMV epitopes were used by the study. Matching HLA type, along with CMV infection, was indicated by public TCR beta signatures. General observations from the study: Identification of carriers of CMV plus the relevant HLA was achieved through cumulative public TCR beta family frequency.

TCRdb itself ran the reads through MiXCR, one entry per CDR3 protein. Of about 280,000 distinct CDR3 sequences detected, around 20% appear once; the ten largest clones hold roughly 19%. The germline CDR1 and CDR2 sequences are SGHTA and FQGNSA. CDR3 length: 12 amino acids. The germline V and J ends were trimmed by 5 bases and 4 bases, with 9 bases remaining between them. Of note for this clonotype: Antigen unknown.

The genes are TRBV7-2 and TRBJ2-7; D remains unclear. Here the sequenced sample was cultured PBMCs, taken from culture after CMV antigen stimulation. The TCR sequence derives from a human donor in good health (CMV status not recorded). Some clones in this sample may be carry-over from other donors' samples. The CDR3 region is CASSNTKYEQYF. The CDR3, as DNA: TGTGCCAGCAGCAATACGAAATACGAGCAGTACTTC.